This T cell receptor beta chain comes out of a study of neurological immune-mediated disorders. This clonotype was seen at least ten times. TCRdb analysed the 5' RACE reads with MiXCR anew, one entry per CDR3 protein. The sample shows tens of thousands of distinct CDR3 sequences, less than 15% of them seen only once. The receptor comes from a woman in her forties or fifties with HTLV-1-associated myelopathy (HAM/TSP). The sequenced material came from PBMCs.

CDR3 residues: CASSQTPQPYNEQFF. The CDR3 region has the DNA TGCGCCAGCAGCCAAACGCCACAGCCCTACAATGAGCAGTTCTTC. This chain links TRBV4-3 with TRBJ2-1; D uncertain. This CDR3 is built from 15 residues. Looked up from germline, CDR1 is LGHNA and CDR2 is YSLEER. Trimming removed 2 bases from V and 2 bases from J, with 10 bases in between.